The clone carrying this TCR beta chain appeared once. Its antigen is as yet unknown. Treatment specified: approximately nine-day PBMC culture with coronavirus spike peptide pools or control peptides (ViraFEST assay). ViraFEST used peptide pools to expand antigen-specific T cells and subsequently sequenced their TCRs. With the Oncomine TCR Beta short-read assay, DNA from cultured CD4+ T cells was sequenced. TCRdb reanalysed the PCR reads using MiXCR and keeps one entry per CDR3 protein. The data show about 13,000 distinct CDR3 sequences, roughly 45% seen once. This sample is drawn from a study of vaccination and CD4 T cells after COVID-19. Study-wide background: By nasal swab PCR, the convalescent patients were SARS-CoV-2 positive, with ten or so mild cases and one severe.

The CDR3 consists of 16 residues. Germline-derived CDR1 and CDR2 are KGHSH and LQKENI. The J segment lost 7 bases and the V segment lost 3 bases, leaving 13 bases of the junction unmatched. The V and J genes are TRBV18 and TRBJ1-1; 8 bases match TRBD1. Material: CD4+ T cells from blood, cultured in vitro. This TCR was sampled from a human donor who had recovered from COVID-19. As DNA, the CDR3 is TGTGCCAGCTCACCCTCCAGGGGGCTGATGTTCGTTGAAGCTTTCTTT. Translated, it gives CASSPSRGLMFVEAFF.